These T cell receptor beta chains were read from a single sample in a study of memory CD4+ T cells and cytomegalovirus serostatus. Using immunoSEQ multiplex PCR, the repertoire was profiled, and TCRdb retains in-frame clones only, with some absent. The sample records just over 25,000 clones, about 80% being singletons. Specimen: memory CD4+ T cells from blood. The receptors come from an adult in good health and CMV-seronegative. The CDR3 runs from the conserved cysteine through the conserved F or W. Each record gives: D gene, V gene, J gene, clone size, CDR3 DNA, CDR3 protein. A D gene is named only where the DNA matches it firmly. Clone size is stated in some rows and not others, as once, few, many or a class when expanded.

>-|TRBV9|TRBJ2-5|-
TGTGCCAGCAGTCCCCCCCGAGGGGGACAAGAGACCCAGTACTTC
CASSPPRGGQETQYF
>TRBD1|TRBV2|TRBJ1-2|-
TGTGCCAGCAGTGCGGGACAGGGGTTTAACTATGGCTACACCTTC
CASSAGQGFNYGYTF
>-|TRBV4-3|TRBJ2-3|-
TGCGCCAGCCGTTCTAGCGTTTCATCCGATACGCAGTATTTT
CASRSSVSSDTQYF
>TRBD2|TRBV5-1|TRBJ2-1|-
TGCGCCAGCAAACTAGCGGGGACTTACAATGAGCAGTTCTTC
CASKLAGTYNEQFF
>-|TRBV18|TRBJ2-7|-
TGTGCCAGCTCACCCACGAACTACGAGCAGTACTTC
CASSPTNYEQYF
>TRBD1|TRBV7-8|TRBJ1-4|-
TGTGCCAGCAGCCGAACGAGGGACTCCGGGACAGAACTGTTTTTT
CASSRTRDSGTELFF
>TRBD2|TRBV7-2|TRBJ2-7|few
TGTGCCAGCAGCTCCCTCACTAGCGGGAGCCACGAGCAGTACTTC
CASSSLTSGSHEQYF
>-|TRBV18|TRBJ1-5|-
TGTGCCAGCTCATACGGGCCCTATCAGCCCCAGCATTTT
CASSYGPYQPQHF
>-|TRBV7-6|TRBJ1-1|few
TGTGCCAGCAGCCGCGTATTCTCTGAAGCTTTCTTT
CASSRVFSEAFF
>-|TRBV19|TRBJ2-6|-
TGTGCCAGTACCACATACCGGAGGAGCTCTGGGGCCAACGTCCTGACTTTC
CASTTYRRSSGANVLTF
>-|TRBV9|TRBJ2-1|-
TGTGCCAGCAGCGACCCAGGTCAGAGGGGACATGAGCAGTTCTTC
CASSDPGQRGHEQFF
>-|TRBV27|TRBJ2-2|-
TGTGCCAGCAGTTTTAACACCGGGGAGCTGTTTTTT
CASSFNTGELFF
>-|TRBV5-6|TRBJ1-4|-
TGTGCCAGCAGCCCCGGGCCACTAGAAAAACTGTTTTTT
CASSPGPLEKLFF
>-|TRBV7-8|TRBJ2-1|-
TGTGCCAGCAACTCCGAGGGCGGGGCGCAGTTCTTC
CASNSEGGAQFF
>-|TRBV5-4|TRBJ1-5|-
TGTGCCAGCAGCTTGGATCCGAATCAGCCCCAGCATTTT
CASSLDPNQPQHF
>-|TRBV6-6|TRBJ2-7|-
TGTGCCAGCAGCACCTCGAGCTCCTACGAGCAGTACTTC
CASSTSSSYEQYF
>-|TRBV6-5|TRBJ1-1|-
TGTGCCAGCAGAGGATTACAGGGAGAAGCTTTCTTT
CASRGLQGEAFF
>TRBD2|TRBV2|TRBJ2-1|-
TGTGCCAGCAGTGGGACTAGCGGTTACAATGAGCAGTTCTTC
CASSGTSGYNEQFF
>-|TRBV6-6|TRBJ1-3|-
TGTGCCAGCACGGCAGGGGTAGACACTGGAAACACCATATATTTT
CASTAGVDTGNTIYF
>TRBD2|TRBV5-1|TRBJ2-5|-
TGCGCCAGCAGCGGGGGCGGCGGGAGGGAGACCCAGTACTTC
CASSGGGGRETQYF
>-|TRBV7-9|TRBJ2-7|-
TGTGCCAGCAGCTTAGTCGGACAGTCCTACGAGCAGTACTTC
CASSLVGQSYEQYF
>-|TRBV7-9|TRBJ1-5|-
TGTGCCAGCAGCTTAAGGGATAGCAATCAGCCCCAGCATTTT
CASSLRDSNQPQHF
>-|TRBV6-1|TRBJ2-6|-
TGTGCCAGCAGTGAAGGGAGCTCTGGGGCCAACGTCCTGACTTTC
CASSEGSSGANVLTF
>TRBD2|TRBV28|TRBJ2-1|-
TGTGCCAGCAGTTTAATGGGGACTAGCGGAGGCAATGAGCAGTTCTTC
CASSLMGTSGGNEQFF
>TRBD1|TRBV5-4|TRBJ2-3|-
TGTGCCAGCAGGAGGGTGGGACAGGGTTCCGATACGCAGTATTTT
CASRRVGQGSDTQYF
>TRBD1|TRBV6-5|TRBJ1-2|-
TGTGCCAGTACTACAGGGGGCATAAATTATGGCTACACCTTC
CASTTGGINYGYTF
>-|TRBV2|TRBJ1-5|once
TGTGCCAGCACTAAGGATCTCCCTTTGTTCGGCAATCAGCCCCAGCATTTT
CASTKDLPLFGNQPQHF
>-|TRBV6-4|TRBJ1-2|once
TGTGCCAGCAGTGATGACTCGGCAGGGGATTACCGTGGCTACACCTTC
CASSDDSAGDYRGYTF
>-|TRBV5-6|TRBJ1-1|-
TGTGCCAGCAGCTTACAGGGAGGGAACACTGAAGCTTTCTTT
CASSLQGGNTEAFF
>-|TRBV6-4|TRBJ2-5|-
TGTGCCAGCAGTTTGACTAGTGGGTCCGAGACCCAGTACTTC
CASSLTSGSETQYF
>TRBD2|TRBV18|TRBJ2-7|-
TGTGCCAGCTCGCGCGGACTAGCGGGGGACTCGAGCTCCTACGAGCAGTACTTC
CASSRGLAGDSSSYEQYF
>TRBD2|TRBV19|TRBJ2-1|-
TGTGCCAGTAGTGGGGAGGCGGGGGCCTACAATGAGCAGTTCTTC
CASSGEAGAYNEQFF
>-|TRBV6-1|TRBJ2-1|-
TGTGCCAGCAGTGAAGCCGGGCTAGGCGAGCAGTTCTTC
CASSEAGLGEQFF
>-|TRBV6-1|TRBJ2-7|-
TGTGCCAGCAGTCATCGGGTCCAAGGTGCCGAGCAGTACTTC
CASSHRVQGAEQYF
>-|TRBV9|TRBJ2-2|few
TGTGCCAGCAGCGTAGACCGAGCGAACACCGGGGAGCTGTTTTTT
CASSVDRANTGELFF
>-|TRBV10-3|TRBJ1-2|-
TGTGCCACTAGGACTTCTGGCTACACCTTC
CATRTSGYTF
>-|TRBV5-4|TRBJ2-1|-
TGTGCCAGCAGCTTTTTGGGTAACAATGAGCAGTTCTTC
CASSFLGNNEQFF
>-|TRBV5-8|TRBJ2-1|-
TGTGCCAGCAGCGAATACACAGGGCGGCGGCAGTTCTTC
CASSEYTGRRQFF
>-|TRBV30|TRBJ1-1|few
TGTGCCTGGAGTGTACTGCCCCAGGGAAAAAGGGCTGAAGCTTTCTTT
CAWSVLPQGKRAEAFF
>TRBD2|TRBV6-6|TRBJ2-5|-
TGTGCCAGCGGCTTGGGGACTATAGAGACCCAGTACTTC
CASGLGTIETQYF
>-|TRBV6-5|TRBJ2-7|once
TGTGCCAGCAGGAATGGACCCTCCTACGAGCAGTACTTC
CASRNGPSYEQYF
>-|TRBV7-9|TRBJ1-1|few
TGTGCCAGCAGGCCGGGACAGAACACTGAAGCTTTCTTT
CASRPGQNTEAFF
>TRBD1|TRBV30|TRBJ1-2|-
TGTGCCTGGAGTGTCTACAGGGGCTATGGCTACACCTTC
CAWSVYRGYGYTF
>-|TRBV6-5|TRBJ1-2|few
TGTGCCAGCAGTTACGGAGGGAGGTTGAAGAATGGCTACACCTTC
CASSYGGRLKNGYTF
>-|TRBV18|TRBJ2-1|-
TGTGCCAGCTCACCACCCGGGGACTACAATGAGCAGTTCTTC
CASSPPGDYNEQFF
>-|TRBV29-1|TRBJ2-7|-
TGCAGCGTTGGTAGGGCGTCGGAAACCTACGAGCAGTACTTC
CSVGRASETYEQYF
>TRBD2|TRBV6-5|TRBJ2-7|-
TGTGCCAGCAGGGACGACGGGAGGTCCTACGAGCAGTACTTC
CASRDDGRSYEQYF
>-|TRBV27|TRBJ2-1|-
TGTGCCAGCAGTTTATGGCTAGCGAGCTACAATGAGCAGTTCTTC
CASSLWLASYNEQFF
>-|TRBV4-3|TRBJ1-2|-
TGCGCCAGCAGCCCCCTCCCGGACAGCTATGGCTACACCTTC
CASSPLPDSYGYTF
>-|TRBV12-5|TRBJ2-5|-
TGTGCTAGTGGTTTGGCAGGGGACGAGACCCAGTACTTC
CASGLAGDETQYF
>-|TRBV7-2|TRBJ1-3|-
TGTGCCAGCAGCTTAGGTAGTCCCGAGTCTGGAAACACCATATATTTT
CASSLGSPESGNTIYF
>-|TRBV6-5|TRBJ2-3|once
TGTGCCAGCAGAGAATGGCGGGAAAACACAGATACGCAGTATTTT
CASREWRENTDTQYF
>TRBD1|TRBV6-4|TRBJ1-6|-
TGTGCCAGCCACCCGGGACAGGGGAATTCACCCCTCCACTTT
CASHPGQGNSPLHF
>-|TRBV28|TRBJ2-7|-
TGTGCCAGCAGTTTTCTCGTGGGAATCCACGAGCAGTACTTC
CASSFLVGIHEQYF
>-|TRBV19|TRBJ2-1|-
TGTGCCAGTAGTATAGGACAGGTGTCTAATGAGCAGTTCTTC
CASSIGQVSNEQFF
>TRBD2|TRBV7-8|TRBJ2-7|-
TGTGCCAGCAGCTTAACGGGAGGCGCCTACGAGCAGTACTTC
CASSLTGGAYEQYF
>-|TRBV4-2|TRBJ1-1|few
TGTGCCAGCAGCCTGTCTCCAGGGACGAACACTGAAGCTTTCTTT
CASSLSPGTNTEAFF
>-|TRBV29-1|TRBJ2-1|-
TGCAGCGTTGAAGTGTCTAGCGGGATCCAGGGGGCCAATGAGCAGTTCTTC
CSVEVSSGIQGANEQFF
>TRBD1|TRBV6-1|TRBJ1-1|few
TGTGCCAGCAGCACCGGACAGGGGAGTACTGAAGCTTTCTTT
CASSTGQGSTEAFF